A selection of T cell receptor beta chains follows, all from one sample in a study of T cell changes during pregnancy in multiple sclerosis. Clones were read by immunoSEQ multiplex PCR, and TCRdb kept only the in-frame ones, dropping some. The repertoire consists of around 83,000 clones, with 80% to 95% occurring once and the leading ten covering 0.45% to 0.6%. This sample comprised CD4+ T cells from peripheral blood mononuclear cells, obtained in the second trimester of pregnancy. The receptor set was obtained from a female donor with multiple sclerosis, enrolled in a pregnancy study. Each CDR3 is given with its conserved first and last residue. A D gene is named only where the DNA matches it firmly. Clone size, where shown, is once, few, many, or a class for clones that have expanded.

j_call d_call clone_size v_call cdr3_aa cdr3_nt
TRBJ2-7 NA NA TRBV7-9 CASSYLAQSSYEQYF TGTGCCAGCAGTTATCTAGCGCAGAGCTCCTACGAGCAGTACTTC
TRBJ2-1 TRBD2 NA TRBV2 CASSEVRLAVYNEQFF TGTGCCAGCAGTGAAGTAAGACTAGCGGTCTACAATGAGCAGTTCTTC
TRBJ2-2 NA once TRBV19 CASTSRRGLTGELFF TGTGCCAGTACCTCTCGGAGGGGGCTCACCGGGGAGCTGTTTTTT
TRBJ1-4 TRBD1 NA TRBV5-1 CASSQQGQVNEKLFF TGCGCCAGCAGCCAACAGGGACAGGTCAATGAAAAACTGTTTTTT
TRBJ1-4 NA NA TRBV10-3 CAIRGEGRGKLFF TGTGCCATCAGAGGGGAGGGCCGGGGAAAACTGTTTTTT
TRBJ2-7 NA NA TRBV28 CASSSPEGTHEQYF TGTGCCAGCAGTTCTCCGGAGGGGACCCACGAGCAGTACTTC
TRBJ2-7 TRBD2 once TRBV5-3 CARSLRFLVAGGPESYEQYF TGTGCCAGAAGCCTCCGTTTCTTGGTAGCGGGAGGGCCAGAGTCCTACGAGCAGTACTTC
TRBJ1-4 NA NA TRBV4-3 CASSQDLGNEKLFF TGCGCCAGCAGCCAAGATCTAGGTAATGAAAAACTGTTTTTT
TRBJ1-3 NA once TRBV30 CAWSVGVRSGNTIYF TGTGCCTGGAGTGTAGGGGTTCGGTCCGGAAACACCATATATTTT
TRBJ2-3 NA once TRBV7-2 CASSAGGREISDTQYF TGTGCCAGCAGCGCCGGGGGGCGGGAGATATCAGATACGCAGTATTTT
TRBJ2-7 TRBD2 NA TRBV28 CASRGAGGRSYEQYF TGTGCCAGCAGGGGAGCGGGAGGACGCTCCTACGAGCAGTACTTC
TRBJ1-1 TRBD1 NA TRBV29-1 CSGSRDRAPTYTEAFF TGCAGCGGAAGCCGGGACAGGGCCCCAACTTACACTGAAGCTTTCTTT
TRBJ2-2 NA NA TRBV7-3 CASSPFGETGGELFF TGTGCCAGCAGCCCATTTGGAGAGACTGGCGGGGAGCTGTTTTTT
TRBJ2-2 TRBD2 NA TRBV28 CASTKMVGGLGTGELFF TGTGCCAGCACCAAAATGGTGGGAGGGCTTGGCACCGGGGAGCTGTTTTTT
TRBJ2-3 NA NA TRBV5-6 CASRTGHRTDTQYF TGTGCCAGCAGAACGGGACATCGCACAGATACGCAGTATTTT
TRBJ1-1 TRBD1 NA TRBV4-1 CASSQPGQKMNTEAFF TGCGCCAGCAGCCAACCGGGACAGAAAATGAACACTGAAGCTTTCTTT
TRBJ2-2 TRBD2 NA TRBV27 CASSFGLAGGTGELFF TGTGCCAGCAGTTTCGGGCTAGCGGGAGGAACCGGGGAGCTGTTTTTT
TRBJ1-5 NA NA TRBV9 CASSVEHSNQPQHF TGTGCCAGCAGCGTAGAGCATAGCAATCAGCCCCAGCATTTT
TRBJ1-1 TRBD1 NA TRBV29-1 CSVEGGRGRTEAFF TGCAGCGTTGAAGGCGGCAGGGGGAGGACTGAAGCTTTCTTT
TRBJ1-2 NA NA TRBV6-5 CASKGRGTSYGYTF TGTGCCAGCAAAGGGAGGGGGACTTCCTATGGCTACACCTTC
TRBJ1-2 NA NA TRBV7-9 CASSFFVGGGYTF TGTGCCAGCAGCTTTTTCGTCGGGGGAGGCTACACCTTC
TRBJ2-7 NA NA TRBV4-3 CASSQEGAGIEQYF TGCGCCAGCAGCCAAGAAGGGGCCGGAATCGAGCAGTACTTC
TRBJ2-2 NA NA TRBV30 CALRRAGWTGELFF TGTGCCTTACGGAGGGCCGGTTGGACCGGGGAGCTGTTTTTT
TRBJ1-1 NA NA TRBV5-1 CASSTGLTTEAFF TGCGCCAGCAGCACGGGACTAACGACTGAAGCTTTCTTT
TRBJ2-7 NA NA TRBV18 CASSLQGYEQYF TGTGCCAGCTCTCTACAGGGCTACGAGCAGTACTTC
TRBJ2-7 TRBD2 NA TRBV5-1 CASSLAGREAYEQYF TGCGCCAGCAGCTTAGCTGGGCGGGAGGCCTACGAGCAGTACTTC
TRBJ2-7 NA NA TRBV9 CASSVGAVSYEQYF TGTGCCAGCAGCGTAGGTGCGGTCTCCTACGAGCAGTACTTC
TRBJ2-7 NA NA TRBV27 CASSFSGAGAYEQYF TGTGCCAGCAGTTTTTCAGGGGCAGGCGCCTACGAGCAGTACTTC
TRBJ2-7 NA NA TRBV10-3 CAIRDRREQYF TGTGCCATCAGGGACAGAAGGGAGCAGTACTTC
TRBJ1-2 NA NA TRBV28 CASRSTDRFYGYTF TGTGCCAGCAGATCAACCGACAGGTTCTATGGCTACACCTTC
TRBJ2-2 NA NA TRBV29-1 CSVPRGTGELFF TGCAGCGTTCCCAGGGGCACCGGGGAGCTGTTTTTT
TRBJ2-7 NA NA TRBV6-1 CASRGDTYEQYF TGTGCCAGCCGAGGGGACACCTACGAGCAGTACTTC
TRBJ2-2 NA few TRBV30 CAWSYDLNTGELFF TGTGCCTGGAGTTACGACTTGAACACCGGGGAGCTGTTTTTT
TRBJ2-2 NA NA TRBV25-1 CASRKETGELFF TGTGCCAGCAGGAAGGAGACCGGGGAGCTGTTTTTT
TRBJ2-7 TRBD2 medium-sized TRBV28 CASSTPGLAPHEQYF TGTGCCAGCAGTACGCCGGGACTAGCCCCCCACGAGCAGTACTTC
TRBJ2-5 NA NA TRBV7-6 CTSSLAGTTYQETQYF TGTACCAGCAGCTTAGCCGGGACAACGTACCAAGAGACCCAGTACTTC
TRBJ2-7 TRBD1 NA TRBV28 CASRSTGGPLSYEQYF TGTGCCAGCAGGTCGACAGGGGGCCCTCTGTCCTACGAGCAGTACTTC
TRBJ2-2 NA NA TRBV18 CASSPPKNTGELFF TGTGCCAGCTCACCTCCTAAAAACACCGGGGAGCTGTTTTTT
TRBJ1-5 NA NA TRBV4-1 CASSQEVSLGQPQHF TGCGCCAGCAGCCAAGAAGTCAGTCTTGGTCAGCCCCAGCATTTT
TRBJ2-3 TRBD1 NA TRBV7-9 CASSPGQTLAVSTDTQYF TGTGCCAGCAGTCCGGGACAGACGTTAGCAGTAAGCACAGATACGCAGTATTTT
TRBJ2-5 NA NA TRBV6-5 CASSQGKETQYF TGTGCCAGCAGTCAGGGGAAGGAGACCCAGTACTTC
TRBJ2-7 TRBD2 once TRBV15 CATSRGGLAGTNSYEQYF TGTGCCACCAGCCGGGGTGGTCTTGCTGGGACTAACTCCTACGAGCAGTACTTC
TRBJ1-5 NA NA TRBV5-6 CASSLKAGSNQPQHF TGTGCCAGCAGCTTGAAGGCAGGGAGCAATCAGCCCCAGCATTTT
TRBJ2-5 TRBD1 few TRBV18 CASSPWDRRETQYF TGTGCCAGCTCACCGTGGGACAGAAGGGAGACCCAGTACTTC
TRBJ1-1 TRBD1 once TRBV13 CASSSGQGGPEAFF TGTGCCAGCAGCTCCGGACAGGGAGGACCTGAAGCTTTCTTT
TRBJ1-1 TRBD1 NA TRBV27 CASSLEGATEAFF TGTGCCAGCAGTTTAGAGGGGGCCACTGAAGCTTTCTTT
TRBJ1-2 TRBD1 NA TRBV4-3 CASSHGQGGDYGYTF TGCGCCAGCAGCCATGGACAGGGCGGGGACTATGGCTACACCTTC
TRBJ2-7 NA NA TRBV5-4 CASSLFGGVGSGEQYF TGTGCCAGCAGCTTGTTCGGTGGAGTGGGTAGCGGCGAGCAGTACTTC
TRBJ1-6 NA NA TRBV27 CASSLGSGLGSPLHF TGTGCCAGCAGTTTAGGATCAGGGCTGGGTTCACCCCTCCACTTT
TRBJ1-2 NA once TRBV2 CASRGGRGYGYTF TGTGCCAGCCGCGGGGGGCGCGGCTATGGCTACACCTTC
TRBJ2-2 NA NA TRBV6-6 CASSYRPTGKTGELFF TGTGCCAGCAGTTACCGCCCGACAGGAAAAACCGGGGAGCTGTTTTTT
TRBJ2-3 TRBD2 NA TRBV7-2 CASSPARAGGIADTQYF TGTGCCAGCAGCCCAGCGCGAGCGGGGGGGATCGCAGATACGCAGTATTTT
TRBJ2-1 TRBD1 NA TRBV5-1 CASSPGQVEYNEQFF TGCGCCAGCAGTCCGGGACAGGTTGAATACAATGAGCAGTTCTTC